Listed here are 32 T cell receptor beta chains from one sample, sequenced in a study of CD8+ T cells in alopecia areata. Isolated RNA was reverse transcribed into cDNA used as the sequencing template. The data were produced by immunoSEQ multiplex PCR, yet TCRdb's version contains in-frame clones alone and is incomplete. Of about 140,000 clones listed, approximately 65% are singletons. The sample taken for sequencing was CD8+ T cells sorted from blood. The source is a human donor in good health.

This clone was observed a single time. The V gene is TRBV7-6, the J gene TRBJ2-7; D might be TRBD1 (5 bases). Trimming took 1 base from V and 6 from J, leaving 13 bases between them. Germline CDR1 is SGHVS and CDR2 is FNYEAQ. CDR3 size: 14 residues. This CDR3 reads CASSLDPGLPEQYF. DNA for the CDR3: TGTGCCAGCAGCTTAGACCCAGGGTTGCCCGAGCAGTACTTC.

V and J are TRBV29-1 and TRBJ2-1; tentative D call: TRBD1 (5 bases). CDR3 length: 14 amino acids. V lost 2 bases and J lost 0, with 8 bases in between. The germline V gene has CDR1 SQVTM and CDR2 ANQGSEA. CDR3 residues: CSVEQGSSYNEQFF. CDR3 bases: TGCAGCGTTGAACAGGGTAGCTCCTACAATGAGCAGTTCTTC.

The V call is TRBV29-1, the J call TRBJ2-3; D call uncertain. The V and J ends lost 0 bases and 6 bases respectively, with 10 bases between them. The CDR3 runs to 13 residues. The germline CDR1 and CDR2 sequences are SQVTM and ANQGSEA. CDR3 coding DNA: TGCAGCGTTGAAGAAATCACCCCCGATACGCAGTATTTT. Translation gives CSVEEITPDTQYF.

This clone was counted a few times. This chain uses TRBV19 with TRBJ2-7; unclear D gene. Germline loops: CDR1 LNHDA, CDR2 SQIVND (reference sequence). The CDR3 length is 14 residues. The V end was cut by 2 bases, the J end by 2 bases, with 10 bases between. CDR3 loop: CASSIRAEAYEQYF. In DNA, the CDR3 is TGTGCCAGTAGTATACGGGCAGAGGCCTACGAGCAGTACTTC.

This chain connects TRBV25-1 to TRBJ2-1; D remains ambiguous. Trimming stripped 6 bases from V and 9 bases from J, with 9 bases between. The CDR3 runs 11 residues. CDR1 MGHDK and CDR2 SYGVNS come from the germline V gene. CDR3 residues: CASSAATEQFF. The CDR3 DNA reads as TGTGCCAGCAGCGCAGCTACTGAGCAGTTCTTC. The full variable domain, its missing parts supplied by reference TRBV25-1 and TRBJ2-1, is EADIYQTPRYLVIGTGKKITLECSQTMGHDKMYWYQQDPGMELHLIHYSYGVNSTEKGDLSSESTVSRIRTEHFPLTLESARPSHTSQYLCASSAATEQFFGPGTRLTVL.

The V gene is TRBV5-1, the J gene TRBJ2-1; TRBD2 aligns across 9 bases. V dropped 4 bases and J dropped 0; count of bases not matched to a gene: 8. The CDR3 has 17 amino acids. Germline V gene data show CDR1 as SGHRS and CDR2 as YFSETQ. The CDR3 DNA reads TGCGCCAGCAGCGGATTAGCGGGGGCGAGCTCCTACAATGAGCAGTTCTTC. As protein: CASSGLAGASSYNEQFF. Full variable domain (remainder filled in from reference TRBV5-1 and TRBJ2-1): KAGVTQTPRYLIKTRGQQVTLSCSPISGHRSVSWYQQTPGQGLQFLFEYFSETQRNKGNFPGRFSGRQFSNSRSEMNVSTLELGDSALYLCASSGLAGASSYNEQFFGPGTRLTVL.

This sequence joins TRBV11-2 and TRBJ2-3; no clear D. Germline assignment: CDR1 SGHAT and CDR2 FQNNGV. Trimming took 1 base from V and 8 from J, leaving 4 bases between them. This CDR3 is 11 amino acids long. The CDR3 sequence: CASSLVGTQYF. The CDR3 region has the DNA TGTGCCAGCAGCTTAGTTGGTACGCAGTATTTT.

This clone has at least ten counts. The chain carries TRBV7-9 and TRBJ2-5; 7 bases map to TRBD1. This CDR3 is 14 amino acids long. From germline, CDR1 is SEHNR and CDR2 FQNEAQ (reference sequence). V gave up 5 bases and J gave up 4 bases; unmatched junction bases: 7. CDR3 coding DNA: TGTGCCAGCAGCATCGGGACAGCCCTAGAGACCCAGTACTTC. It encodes CASSIGTALETQYF. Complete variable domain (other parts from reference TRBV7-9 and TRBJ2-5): DTGVSQNPRHKITKRGQNVTFRCDPISEHNRLYWYRQTLGQGPEFLTYFQNEAQLEKSRLLSDRFSAERPKGSFSTLEIQRTEQGDSAMYLCASSIGTALETQYFGPGTRLLVL.

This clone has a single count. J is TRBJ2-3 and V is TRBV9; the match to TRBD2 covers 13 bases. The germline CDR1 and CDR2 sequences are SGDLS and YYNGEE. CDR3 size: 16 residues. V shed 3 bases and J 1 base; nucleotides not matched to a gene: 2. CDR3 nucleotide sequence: TGTGCCAGCAGCGAAACTAGCGGGGGGGGCACAGATACGCAGTATTTT. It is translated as CASSETSGGGTDTQYF.

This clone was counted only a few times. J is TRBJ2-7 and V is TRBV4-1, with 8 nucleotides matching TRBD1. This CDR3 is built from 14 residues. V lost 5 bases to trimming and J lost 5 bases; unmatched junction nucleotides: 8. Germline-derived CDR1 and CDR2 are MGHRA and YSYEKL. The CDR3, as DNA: TGCGCCAGCAGCACACGGACAGGGTGGCACGAGCAGTACTTC. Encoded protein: CASSTRTGWHEQYF.

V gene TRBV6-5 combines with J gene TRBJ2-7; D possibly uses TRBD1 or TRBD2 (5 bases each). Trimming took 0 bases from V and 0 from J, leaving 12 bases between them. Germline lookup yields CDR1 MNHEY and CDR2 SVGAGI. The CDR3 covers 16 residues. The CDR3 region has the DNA TGTGCCAGCAGTTACTCGCGGTTTGGGGGCTCCTACGAGCAGTACTTC. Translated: CASSYSRFGGSYEQYF.

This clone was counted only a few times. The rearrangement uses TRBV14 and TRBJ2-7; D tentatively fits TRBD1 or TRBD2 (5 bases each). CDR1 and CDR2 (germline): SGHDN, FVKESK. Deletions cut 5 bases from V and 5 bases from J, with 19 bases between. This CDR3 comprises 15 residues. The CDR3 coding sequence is TGTGCCAGCAGCGTAACCGGGACCGCCGGTGACGAGCAGTACTTC. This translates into CASSVTGTAGDEQYF.

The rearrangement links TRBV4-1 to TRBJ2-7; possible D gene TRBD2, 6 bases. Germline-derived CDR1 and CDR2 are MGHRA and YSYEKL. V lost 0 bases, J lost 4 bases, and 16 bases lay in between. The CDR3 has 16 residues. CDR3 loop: CASSQERAGQGYEQYF. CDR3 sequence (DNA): TGCGCCAGCAGCCAAGAGAGAGCGGGCCAAGGATACGAGCAGTACTTC.

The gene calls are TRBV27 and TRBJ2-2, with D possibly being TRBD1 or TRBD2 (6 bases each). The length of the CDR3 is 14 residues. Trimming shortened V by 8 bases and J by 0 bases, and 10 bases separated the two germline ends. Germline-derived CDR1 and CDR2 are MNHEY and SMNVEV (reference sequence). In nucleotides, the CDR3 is TGTGCCAGCGGAGGGACAACGAACACCGGGGAGCTGTTTTTT. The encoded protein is CASGGTTNTGELFF.

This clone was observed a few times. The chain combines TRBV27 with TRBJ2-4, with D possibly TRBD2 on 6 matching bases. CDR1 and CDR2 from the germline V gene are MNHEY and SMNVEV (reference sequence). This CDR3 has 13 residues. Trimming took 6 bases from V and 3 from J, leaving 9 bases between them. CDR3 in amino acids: CASSPGVKNIQYF. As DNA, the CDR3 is TGTGCCAGCAGCCCGGGGGTCAAAAACATTCAGTACTTC.

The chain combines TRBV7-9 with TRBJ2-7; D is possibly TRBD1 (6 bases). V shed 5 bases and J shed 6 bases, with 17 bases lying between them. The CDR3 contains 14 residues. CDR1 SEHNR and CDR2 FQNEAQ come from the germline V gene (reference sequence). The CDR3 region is CASSPQVGAAEQYF. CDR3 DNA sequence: TGTGCCAGCAGCCCCCAGGTGGGGGCGGCCGAGCAGTACTTC.

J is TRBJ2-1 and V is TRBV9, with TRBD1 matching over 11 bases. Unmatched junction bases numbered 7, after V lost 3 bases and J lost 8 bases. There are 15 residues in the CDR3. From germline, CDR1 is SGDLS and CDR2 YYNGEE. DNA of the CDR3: TGTGCCAGCAGCGCCGGACAGGGGGCAGGCGATGAGCAGTTCTTC. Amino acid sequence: CASSAGQGAGDEQFF.

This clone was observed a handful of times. CDR3 in amino acids: CASSLVHADTQYF. Here the CDR3 DNA reads TGTGCCAGCAGCTTAGTTCATGCGGATACGCAGTATTTT. The rearrangement joins TRBV7-9 to TRBJ2-3; unclear D gene. Trimming pared 1 base from V and 6 bases from J, leaving 8 bases between. This CDR3 is 13 amino acids long. The germline CDR1 and CDR2 sequences are SEHNR and FQNEAQ (reference sequence). The variable domain in full, completed from reference TRBV7-9 and TRBJ2-3, reads DTGVSQNPRHKITKRGQNVTFRCDPISEHNRLYWYRQTLGQGPEFLTYFQNEAQLEKSRLLSDRFSAERPKGSFSTLEIQRTEQGDSAMYLCASSLVHADTQYFGPGTRLTVL.

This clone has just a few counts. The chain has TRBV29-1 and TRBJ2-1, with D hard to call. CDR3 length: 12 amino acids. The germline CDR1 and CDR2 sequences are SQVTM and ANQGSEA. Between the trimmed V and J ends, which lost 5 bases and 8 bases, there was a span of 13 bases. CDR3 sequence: CSVPDGPHEQFF. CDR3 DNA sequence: TGCAGCGTTCCTGATGGGCCCCATGAGCAGTTCTTC.

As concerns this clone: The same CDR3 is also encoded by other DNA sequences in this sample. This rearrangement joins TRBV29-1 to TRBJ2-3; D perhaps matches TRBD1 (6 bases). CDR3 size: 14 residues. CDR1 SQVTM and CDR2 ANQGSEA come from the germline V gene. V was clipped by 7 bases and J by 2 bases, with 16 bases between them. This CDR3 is CSGKQGPYTDTQYF. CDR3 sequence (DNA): TGCAGCGGTAAACAGGGCCCTTACACAGATACGCAGTATTTT.

The CDR3 spells CASREGRHSNQPQHF. DNA of the CDR3: TGTGCCAGCAGGGAGGGACGGCATTCCAATCAGCCCCAGCATTTT. This chain connects TRBV2 to TRBJ1-5; maybe TRBD1 (5 bases). The CDR3 length is 15 residues. V was cut by 6 bases and J by 3 bases, with 15 bases left in between. The germline V gene has CDR1 SNHLY and CDR2 FYNNEI.

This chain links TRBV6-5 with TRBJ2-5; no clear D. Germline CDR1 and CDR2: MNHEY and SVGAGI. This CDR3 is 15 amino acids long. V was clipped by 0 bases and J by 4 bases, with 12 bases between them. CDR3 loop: CASSYSPATGETQYF. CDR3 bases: TGTGCCAGCAGTTACTCGCCAGCGACGGGAGAGACCCAGTACTTC.

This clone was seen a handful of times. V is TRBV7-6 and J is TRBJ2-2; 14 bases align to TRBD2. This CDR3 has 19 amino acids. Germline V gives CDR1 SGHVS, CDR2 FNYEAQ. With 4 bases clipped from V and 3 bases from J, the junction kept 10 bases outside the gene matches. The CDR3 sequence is CASSSKGLAGVRDTGELFF. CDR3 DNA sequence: TGTGCCAGCAGCTCCAAGGGACTAGCGGGAGTTAGGGACACCGGGGAGCTGTTTTTT.

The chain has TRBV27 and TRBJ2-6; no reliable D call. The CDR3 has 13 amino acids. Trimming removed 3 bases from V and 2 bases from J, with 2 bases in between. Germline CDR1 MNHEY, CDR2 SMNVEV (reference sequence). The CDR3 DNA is TGTGCCAGCAGTTTCCCTGGGGCCAACGTCCTGACTTTC. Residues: CASSFPGANVLTF. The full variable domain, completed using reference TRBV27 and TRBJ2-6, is EAQVTQNPRYLITVTGKKLTVTCSQNMNHEYMSWYRQDPGLGLRQIYYSMNVEVTDKGDVPEGYKVSRKEKRNFPLILESPSPNQTSLYFCASSFPGANVLTFGAGSRLTVL.

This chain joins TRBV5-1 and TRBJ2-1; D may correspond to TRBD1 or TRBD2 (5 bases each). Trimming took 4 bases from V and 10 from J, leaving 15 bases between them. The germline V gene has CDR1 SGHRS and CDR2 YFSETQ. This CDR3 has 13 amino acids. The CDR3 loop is CASSRDPVSEQFF. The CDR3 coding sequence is TGCGCCAGCAGCCGGGACCCGGTCAGCGAGCAGTTCTTC.

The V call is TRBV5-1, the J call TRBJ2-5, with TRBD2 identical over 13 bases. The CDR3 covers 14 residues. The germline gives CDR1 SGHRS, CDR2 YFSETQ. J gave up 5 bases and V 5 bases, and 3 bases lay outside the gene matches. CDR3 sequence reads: CASRGTSGTETQYF. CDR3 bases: TGCGCCAGCAGAGGGACTAGCGGGACGGAGACCCAGTACTTC.

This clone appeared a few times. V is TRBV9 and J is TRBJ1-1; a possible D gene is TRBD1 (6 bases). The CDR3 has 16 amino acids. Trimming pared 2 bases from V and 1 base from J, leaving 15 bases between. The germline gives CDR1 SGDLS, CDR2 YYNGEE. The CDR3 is CASSVGGANGNTEAFF. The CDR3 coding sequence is TGTGCCAGCAGCGTCGGGGGGGCGAACGGGAACACTGAAGCTTTCTTT.

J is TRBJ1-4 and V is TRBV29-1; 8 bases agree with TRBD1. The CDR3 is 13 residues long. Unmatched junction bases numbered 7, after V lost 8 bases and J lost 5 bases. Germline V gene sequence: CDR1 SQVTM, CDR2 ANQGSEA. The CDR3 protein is CSTEDRANEKLFF. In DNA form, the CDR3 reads TGCAGCACCGAGGACAGGGCGAATGAAAAACTGTTTTTT.

CDR3 DNA sequence: TGCAGCGTTGCGGCCCGGGGAGTTAATGAAAAACTGTTTTTT. Its protein is CSVAARGVNEKLFF. V is TRBV29-1 and J is TRBJ1-4; D is unresolved. Trimming took 4 bases from V and 4 from J, leaving 13 bases between them. Germline V gene data show CDR1 as SQVTM and CDR2 as ANQGSEA. This CDR3 is built from 14 residues.

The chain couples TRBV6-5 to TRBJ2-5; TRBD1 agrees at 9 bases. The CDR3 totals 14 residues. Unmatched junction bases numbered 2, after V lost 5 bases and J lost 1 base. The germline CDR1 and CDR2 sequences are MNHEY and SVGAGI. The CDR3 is CASSMTGGQETQYF. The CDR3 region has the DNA TGTGCCAGCAGTATGACAGGGGGCCAAGAGACCCAGTACTTC.

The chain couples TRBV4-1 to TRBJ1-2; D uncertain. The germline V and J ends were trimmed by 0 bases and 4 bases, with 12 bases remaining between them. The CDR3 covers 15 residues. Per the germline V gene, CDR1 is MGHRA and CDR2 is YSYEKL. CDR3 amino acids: CASSQDRRQVYGYTF. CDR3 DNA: TGCGCCAGCAGCCAAGATCGTCGGCAGGTCTATGGCTACACCTTC.

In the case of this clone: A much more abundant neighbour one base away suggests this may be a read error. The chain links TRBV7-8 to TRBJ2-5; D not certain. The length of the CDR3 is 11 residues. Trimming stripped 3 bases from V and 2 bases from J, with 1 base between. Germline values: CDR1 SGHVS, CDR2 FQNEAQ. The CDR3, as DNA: TGTGCCAGCAGCTTGCAAGAGACCCAGTACTTC. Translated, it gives CASSLQETQYF.